This T cell receptor beta chain originates from a study of blood T cell repertoires in COVID-19. On the study more broadly: Samples taken during acute and convalescent COVID-19 were collected in the United States, Italy and Spain.

The CDR3 consists of 17 residues. V shed 7 bases and J 1 base; nucleotides not matched to a gene: 13. Germline CDR1 and CDR2: LNHDA and SQIVND (reference sequence). Profiled with immunoSEQ multiplex PCR; TCRdb holds only in-frame clones, not every one. The table shows under 250,000 clones, with approximately 83% occurring only once. The clonotype comes from a human donor in a cohort sampled during active COVID-19. The V call is TRBV19, the J call TRBJ1-5, with TRBD1 identical over 7 bases. What was sequenced was peripheral blood. CDR3 amino acids: CASTGGGGSLSNQPQHF. The CDR3 coding sequence is TGTGCCAGTACAGGGGGTGGCGGTTCCTTGAGCAATCAGCCCCAGCATTTT.